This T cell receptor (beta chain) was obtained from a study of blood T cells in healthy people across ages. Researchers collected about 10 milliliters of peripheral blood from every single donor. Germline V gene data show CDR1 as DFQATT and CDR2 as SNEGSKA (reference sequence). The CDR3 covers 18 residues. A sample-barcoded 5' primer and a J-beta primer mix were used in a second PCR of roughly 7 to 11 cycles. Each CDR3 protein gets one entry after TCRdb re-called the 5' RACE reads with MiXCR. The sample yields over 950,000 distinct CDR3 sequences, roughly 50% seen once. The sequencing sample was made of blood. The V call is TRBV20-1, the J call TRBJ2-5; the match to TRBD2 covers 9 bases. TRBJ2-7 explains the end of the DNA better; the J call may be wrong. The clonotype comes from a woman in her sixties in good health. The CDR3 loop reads CSARDQGGLAGSKYEQYF. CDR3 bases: TGCAGTGCTAGAGATCAGGGAGGGCTAGCGGGATCGAAGTACGAGCAGTACTTC.